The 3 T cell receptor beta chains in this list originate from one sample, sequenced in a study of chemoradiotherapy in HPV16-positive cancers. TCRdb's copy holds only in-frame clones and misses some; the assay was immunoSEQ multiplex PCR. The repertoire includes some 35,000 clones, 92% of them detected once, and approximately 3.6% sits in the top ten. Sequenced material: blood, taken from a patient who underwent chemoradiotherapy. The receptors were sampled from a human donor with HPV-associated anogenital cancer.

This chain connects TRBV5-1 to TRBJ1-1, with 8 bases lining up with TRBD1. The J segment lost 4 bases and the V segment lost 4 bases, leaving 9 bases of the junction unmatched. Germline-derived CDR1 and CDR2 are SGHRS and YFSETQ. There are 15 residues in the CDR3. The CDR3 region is CASSPGQGAATEAFF. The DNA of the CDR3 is TGCGCCAGCAGCCCCGGACAGGGAGCGGCCACTGAAGCTTTCTTT.

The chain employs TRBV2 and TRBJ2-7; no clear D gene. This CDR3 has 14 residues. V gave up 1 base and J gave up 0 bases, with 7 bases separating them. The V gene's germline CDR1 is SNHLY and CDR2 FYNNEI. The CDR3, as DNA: TGTGCCAGCAGTGAAGGGGGTATCTCCTACGAGCAGTACTTC. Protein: CASSEGGISYEQYF.

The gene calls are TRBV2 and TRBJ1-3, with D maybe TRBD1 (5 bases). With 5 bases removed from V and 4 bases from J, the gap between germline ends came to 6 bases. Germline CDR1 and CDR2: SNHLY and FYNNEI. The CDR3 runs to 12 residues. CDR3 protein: CASSWGGNTIYF. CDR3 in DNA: TGTGCCAGCAGTTGGGGGGGAAACACCATATATTTT.